Presented here are 6 T cell receptor beta chains from one specimen sequenced in a study of blood T cell repertoires in COVID-19. TCRdb's table, derived via immunoSEQ multiplex PCR, lists solely in-frame clones and lacks some. The profile shows approximately 200,000 clones, over 75% of them singletons. The sample consisted of peripheral blood. The origin of the receptors is a human donor with active or convalescent COVID-19. The donor label of this sample is uncertain.

The rearrangement links TRBV11-3 to TRBJ2-7; 7 bases agree with TRBD1. CDR1 SGHNT and CDR2 YENEEA come from the germline V gene. The J segment lost 1 base and the V segment lost 1 base, leaving 4 bases of the junction unmatched. The CDR3 length is 15 residues. The CDR3 sequence: CASSLGGQVSYEQYF. The DNA of the CDR3 is TGTGCCAGCAGCTTAGGAGGACAGGTGTCCTACGAGCAGTACTTC.

The CDR3, as DNA: TGCAGCGCCGTCCGGGTCTCCTACAATGAGCAGTTCTTC. Encoded protein: CSAVRVSYNEQFF. The gene calls are TRBV29-1 and TRBJ2-1; D unclear. The germline CDR1 and CDR2 sequences are SQVTM and ANQGSEA. The CDR3 covers 13 residues. Trimming removed 7 bases at V and 0 bases at J, with 10 bases between.

The chain uses TRBV28 and TRBJ2-6, with 7 bases aligning to TRBD1. CDR3 length equals 15 residues. V lost 8 bases to trimming and J lost 2 bases; unmatched junction nucleotides: 6. Germline V gives CDR1 MDHEN, CDR2 SYDVKM. CDR3 protein: CASLTGAAGANVLTF. CDR3 coding DNA: TGTGCCAGCCTCACAGGGGCAGCTGGGGCCAACGTCCTGACTTTC.

This chain uses TRBV27 with TRBJ1-6; D unresolved. Germline V gives CDR1 MNHEY, CDR2 SMNVEV (reference sequence). The CDR3 loop spans 18 amino acids. The V and J ends lost 2 bases and 4 bases respectively, with 18 bases between them. The CDR3 region has the DNA TGTGCCAGCAGTTTAACCCCAGGCGGCGGAGGTTATAATTCACCCCTCCACTTT. Encoded protein: CASSLTPGGGGYNSPLHF.

The chain carries TRBV20-1 and TRBJ1-2; D remains ambiguous. The germline V gene encodes CDR1 DFQATT and CDR2 SNEGSKA (reference sequence). V was clipped by 3 bases and J by 2 bases, with 7 bases between them. The CDR3 runs 12 residues. The CDR3 DNA reads TGCAGTGCTAGTTCAGTGAACTATGGCTACACCTTC. Translated, it gives CSASSVNYGYTF.

V is TRBV2 and J is TRBJ2-2, with D possibly matching TRBD2 (5 bases). V was pared by 4 bases and J by 6 bases, with 15 bases between. From germline, CDR1 is SNHLY and CDR2 FYNNEI. This CDR3 comprises 15 residues. The CDR3 DNA reads as TGTGCCAGCAGTGCCGGGCCCCCGGGGTCCGGGGAGCTGTTTTTT. As protein: CASSAGPPGSGELFF. Drawing the rest from reference TRBV2 and TRBJ2-2, the complete variable domain is EPEVTQTPSHQVTQMGQEVILRCVPISNHLYFYWYRQILGQKVEFLVSFYNNEISEKSEIFDDQFSVERPDGSNFTLKIRSTKLEDSAMYFCASSAGPPGSGELFFGEGSRLTVL.